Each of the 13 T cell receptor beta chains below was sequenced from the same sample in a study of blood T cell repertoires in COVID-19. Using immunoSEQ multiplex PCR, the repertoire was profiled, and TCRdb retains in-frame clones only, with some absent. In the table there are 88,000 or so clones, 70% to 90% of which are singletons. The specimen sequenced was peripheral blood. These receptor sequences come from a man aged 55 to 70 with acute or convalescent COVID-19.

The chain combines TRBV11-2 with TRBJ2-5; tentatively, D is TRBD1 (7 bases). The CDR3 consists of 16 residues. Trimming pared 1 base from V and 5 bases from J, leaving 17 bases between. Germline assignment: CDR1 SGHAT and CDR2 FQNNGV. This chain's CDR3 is CASSLGPRDSQETQYF. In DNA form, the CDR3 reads TGTGCCAGCAGCTTAGGGCCGCGGGACAGTCAGGAGACCCAGTACTTC.

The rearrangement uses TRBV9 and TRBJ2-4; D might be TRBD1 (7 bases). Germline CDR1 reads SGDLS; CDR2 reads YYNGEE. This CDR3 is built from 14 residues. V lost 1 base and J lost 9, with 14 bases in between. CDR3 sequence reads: CASSVLPGGPIQYF. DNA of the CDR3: TGTGCCAGCAGCGTATTGCCAGGGGGGCCCATTCAGTACTTC. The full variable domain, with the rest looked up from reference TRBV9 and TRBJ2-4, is DSGVTQTPKHLITATGQRVTLRCSPRSGDLSVYWYQQSLDQGLQFLIQYYNGEERAKGNILERFSAQQFPDLHSELNLSSLELGDSALYFCASSVLPGGPIQYFGAGTRLSVL.

CDR3 sequence reads: CASTGGLAGWYEQYF. The CDR3 bases are TGTGCCAGCACCGGTGGACTAGCGGGGTGGTACGAGCAGTACTTC. The J gene is TRBJ2-7, the V gene TRBV5-6; TRBD2 matches at 12 bases. This CDR3 spans 15 amino acids. In germline, CDR1 is SGHDT, CDR2 YYEEEE. V lost 6 bases and J lost 4; bases outside the gene matches: 8.

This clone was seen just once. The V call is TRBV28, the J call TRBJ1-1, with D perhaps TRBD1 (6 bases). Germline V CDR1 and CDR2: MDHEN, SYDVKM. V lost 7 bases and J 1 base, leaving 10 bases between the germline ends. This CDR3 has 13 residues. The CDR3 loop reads CASNNRENTEAFF. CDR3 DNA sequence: TGTGCCAGCAACAACAGGGAGAACACTGAAGCTTTCTTT.

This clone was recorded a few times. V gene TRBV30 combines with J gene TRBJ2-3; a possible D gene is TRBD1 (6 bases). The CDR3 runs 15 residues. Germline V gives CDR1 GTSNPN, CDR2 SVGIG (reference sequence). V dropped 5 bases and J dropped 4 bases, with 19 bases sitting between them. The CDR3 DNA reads TGTGCCTGGTCCCAGATAGTGGGGGCGGCAGATACGCAGTATTTT. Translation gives CAWSQIVGAADTQYF. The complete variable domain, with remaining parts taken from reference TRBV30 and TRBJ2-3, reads SQTIHQWPATLVQPVGSPLSLECTVEGTSNPNLYWYRQAAGRGLQLLFYSVGIGQISSEVPQNLSASRPQDRQFILSSKKLLLSDSGFYLCAWSQIVGAADTQYFGPGTRLTVL.

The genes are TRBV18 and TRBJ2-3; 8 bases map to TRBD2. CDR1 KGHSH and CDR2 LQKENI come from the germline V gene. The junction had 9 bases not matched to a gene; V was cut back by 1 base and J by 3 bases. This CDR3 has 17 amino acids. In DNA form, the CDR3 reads TGTGCCAGCTCACCACTGTTTTCGGGGGGGCGAACAGATACGCAGTATTTT. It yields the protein CASSPLFSGGRTDTQYF.

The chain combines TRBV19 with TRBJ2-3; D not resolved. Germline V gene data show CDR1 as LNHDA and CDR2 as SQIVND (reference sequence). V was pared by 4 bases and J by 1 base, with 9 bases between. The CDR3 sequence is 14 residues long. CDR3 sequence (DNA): TGTGCCAGTAGTACTAGATCCCGCACAGATACGCAGTATTTT. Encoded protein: CASSTRSRTDTQYF. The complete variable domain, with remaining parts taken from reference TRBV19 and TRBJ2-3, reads DGGITQSPKYLFRKEGQNVTLSCEQNLNHDAMYWYRQDPGQGLRLIYYSQIVNDFQKGDIAEGYSVSREKKESFPLTVTSAQKNPTAFYLCASSTRSRTDTQYFGPGTRLTVL.

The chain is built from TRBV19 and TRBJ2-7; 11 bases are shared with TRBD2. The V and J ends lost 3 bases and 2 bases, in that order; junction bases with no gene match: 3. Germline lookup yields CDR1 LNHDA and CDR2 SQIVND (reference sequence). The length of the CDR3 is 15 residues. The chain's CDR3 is CASSILAGGPYEQYF. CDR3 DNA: TGTGCCAGTAGTATCCTAGCGGGAGGCCCCTACGAGCAGTACTTC.

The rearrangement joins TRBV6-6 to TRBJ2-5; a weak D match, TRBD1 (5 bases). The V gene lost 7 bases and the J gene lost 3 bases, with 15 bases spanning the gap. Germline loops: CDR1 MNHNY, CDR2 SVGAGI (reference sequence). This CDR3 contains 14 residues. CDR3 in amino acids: CASNLGVLEETQYF. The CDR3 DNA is TGTGCCAGCAACCTAGGGGTATTAGAAGAGACCCAGTACTTC.

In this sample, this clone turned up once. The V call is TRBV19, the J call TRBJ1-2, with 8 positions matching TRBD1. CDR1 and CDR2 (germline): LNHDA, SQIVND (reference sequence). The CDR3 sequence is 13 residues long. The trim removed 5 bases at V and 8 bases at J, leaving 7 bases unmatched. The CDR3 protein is CASSATGGLGYTF. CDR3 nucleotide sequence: TGTGCCAGTAGTGCCACAGGGGGGCTCGGCTACACCTTC.

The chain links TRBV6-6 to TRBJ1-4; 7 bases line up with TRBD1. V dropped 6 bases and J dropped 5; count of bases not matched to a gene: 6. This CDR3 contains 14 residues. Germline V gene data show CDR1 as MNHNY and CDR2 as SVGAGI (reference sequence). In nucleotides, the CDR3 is TGTGCCAGCAGCCCCGGGACAGCAAATGAAAAACTGTTTTTT. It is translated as CASSPGTANEKLFF.

CDR3 amino acids: CASSLQSSYEQYF. The CDR3, as DNA: TGTGCCAGCAGCCTACAGTCCTCCTACGAGCAGTACTTC. This rearrangement joins TRBV5-4 to TRBJ2-7; no reliable D call. Germline V gene lookup returns CDR1 SGHNT and CDR2 YYREEE (reference sequence). V was cut by 4 bases and J by 0 bases, with 8 bases left in between. CDR3 length: 13 amino acids.

CDR3 residues: CASSQSQGLGQETQYF. The CDR3 nucleotides read TGCGCCAGCAGCCAATCACAGGGCTTGGGACAAGAGACCCAGTACTTC. This chain uses TRBV4-1 with TRBJ2-5; possibly TRBD1 for D (6 bases). The CDR3 covers 16 residues. In germline, CDR1 is MGHRA, CDR2 YSYEKL. V was clipped by 2 bases and J by 2 bases, with 15 bases between them.